This T cell receptor beta chain emerged from a study of T cell changes during pregnancy in multiple sclerosis. The table came from immunoSEQ multiplex PCR; TCRdb's copy has only in-frame clones and leaves some out. The table includes some 100,000 clones, 92% detected once. The CDR3 loop spans 14 amino acids. CDR1 is MNHEY, CDR2 SVGAGI, per germline. The V end lost 0 bases, the J end lost 5 bases, and 7 bases lay between the germline ends. The material was peripheral blood, obtained after pregnancy. The receptor comes from a female donor with multiple sclerosis, enrolled in a pregnancy study. The chain couples TRBV6-5 to TRBJ1-4; no reliable D call. The CDR3 protein is CASSYSIRNEKLFF. In nucleotides, the CDR3 is TGTGCCAGCAGTTACTCGATCAGAAATGAAAAACTGTTTTTT.